This TCR beta chain stems from a study of T-cell memory formation after mild COVID-19. MiXCR was run by TCRdb on the 5' RACE reads, yielding one entry per CDR3 protein. The data contain more than 250,000 distinct CDR3 sequences, more than 15% of them singletons. V lost 3 bases, J lost 2 bases, and 11 bases lay in between. In germline, CDR1 is LNHDA, CDR2 SQIVND (reference sequence). This CDR3 spans 15 amino acids. Study-level points and caveats: What remained unconfirmed was the SARS-CoV-2 specificity of second-wave clones peaking on day 37. Day 15 to 85 contracting clones showed balanced CD4/CD8; day 15 to 37 expanders favored CD4+. Researchers found some responding clones in pre-infection memory, a sign that cross-reactive memory joined.

Notes on this clonotype: Its specificity is not known.

This receptor was obtained from a man in his late teens or twenties who had mild COVID-19 (a few samples of this study predate the infection). Cell type and time point are not known. The chain employs TRBV19 and TRBJ1-5, with D perhaps TRBD1 (5 bases). Sequenced: PBMCs or a T cell subset sorted from them (not recorded which). The DNA for the CDR3 is TGTGCCAGTAGTATTTGGGAAGGGGGCAATCAGCCCCAGCATTTT. This encodes CASSIWEGGNQPQHF.